The rows below give T cell receptor beta chains drawn from one sample of a study of cytomegalovirus exposure and HLA in healthy donors. Libraries were prepared by immunoSEQ multiplex PCR; TCRdb keeps only in-frame clonotypes and omits some of them. The repertoire holds 200,000 to 250,000 clones, with approximately 82% as singletons. The sample consisted of PBMCs. These receptors all stem from a man younger than 35 in good health and CMV-seronegative. CDR3s include the opening cysteine and the closing phenylalanine or tryptophan.

>TRBV6-5|TRBJ2-7
CASSYSKASGSYEQYF
>TRBV27|TRBJ1-2
CASSFGLGLGYTF
>TRBV30|TRBJ1-2
CAWSPTGVYGYTF
>TRBV28|TRBJ1-5
CASSPGGHQPQHF
>TRBV15|TRBJ2-1
CATSRDGQIDNEQFF
>TRBV11-3|TRBJ2-1
CASSLGGGGTNEQFF
>TRBV7-7|TRBJ1-5
CASSFQTGSKQPQHF
>TRBV7-6|TRBJ2-3
CASSLDLAGGPGADTQYF
>TRBV25-1|TRBJ2-2
CASSAGDRQGGGGELFF
>TRBV30|TRBJ2-1
CAWTLRVYNEQFF
>TRBV2|TRBJ2-3
CASGGGTDTQYF
>TRBV11-2|TRBJ2-2
CASSPIGTSGGTGELFF
>TRBV2|TRBJ1-3
CASSEEVPSSGNTIYF
>TRBV7-6|TRBJ2-1
CASIQDTRYNEQFF
>TRBV28|TRBJ1-2
CASSYPTGFYGYTF
>TRBV25-1|TRBJ2-1
CASSSTDSGNYNEQFF
>TRBV9|TRBJ2-1
CASSVGPGLAGYNEQFF
>TRBV2|TRBJ2-5
CASSEGLGGGIGETQYF
>TRBV7-2|TRBJ2-2
CASNRQGPANTGELFF
>TRBV5-1|TRBJ1-3
CASSYEGVGNTIYF
>TRBV2|TRBJ2-7
CASRALLAGSYEQYF
>TRBV28|TRBJ2-2
CASSFVGGTGELFF
>TRBV12-5|TRBJ2-7
CASGPDSGEQYF
>TRBV29-1|TRBJ2-7
CSVEGRDTSYEQYF
>TRBV27|TRBJ2-4
CASSFFRDRGYIQYF
>TRBV5-1|TRBJ2-2
CASSSVPGLASGELFF
>TRBV7-9|TRBJ2-6
CASSLQGTGANVLTF
>TRBV6-5|TRBJ2-7
CASSYSAGKGYEQYF
>TRBV7-8|TRBJ1-1
CASSLDLFAGPTSEAFF
>TRBV10-1|TRBJ2-3
CASREQGGVAQYF
>TRBV5-6|TRBJ2-7
CASSWREAPYEQYF
>TRBV30|TRBJ2-3
CAWSGQSGYTQYF
>TRBV4-2|TRBJ2-7
CASSQDRGYEQYF
>TRBV28|TRBJ2-4
CASSLSGINIQYF
>TRBV18|TRBJ2-1
CASSYLEYNEQFF
>TRBV7-2|TRBJ2-1
CASSSRGSGRAWEQFF
>TRBV7-2|TRBJ1-5
CASSLRENQPQHF
>TRBV18|TRBJ2-3
CASSRDFTDTQYF
>TRBV11-1|TRBJ1-1
CASSPRTVEAFF
>TRBV7-9|TRBJ1-2
CSSSPSGERSTYGYTF
>TRBV21-1|TRBJ2-1
CACSKEEQTSSYNEQFF
>TRBV7-2|TRBJ1-1
CASSPRRGGTEAFF
>TRBV5-5|TRBJ1-2
CASSPAPRDRDGYTF
>TRBV30|TRBJ2-1
CAWSVDQLRESGRSRWNEQFF